Shown below are 3 T cell receptor beta chains from a single sample sequenced in a study of OX40 agonist ivuxolimab in advanced cancers. Clones were sequenced by immunoSEQ multiplex PCR, and TCRdb holds only the in-frame ones, with some missing. Of 30,000 to 45,000 clones in the sample, 70% to 80% are singletons; the top ten hold roughly 18%. Specimen: CD4+ or CD8+ T cells sorted from blood, collected in a trial of the OX40 agonist ivuxolimab. These receptor sequences come from an adult with an advanced solid tumor such as melanoma, head and neck, liver or kidney cancer.

The CDR3, as DNA: TGTGCCAGCAGTGAATTCCAGCAGCCCCAGCATTTT. It translates to CASSEFQQPQHF. The V call is TRBV6-1, the J call TRBJ1-5; D is uncertain. V gave up 2 bases and J gave up 7 bases, with 6 bases separating them. Looked up from germline, CDR1 is MNHNS and CDR2 is SASEGT. This CDR3 has 12 residues.

The chain joins TRBV6-1 to TRBJ1-1; TRBD1 aligns across 12 bases. CDR3 length: 15 amino acids. Per germline, CDR1 MNHNS and CDR2 SASEGT. With V trimmed by 7 bases and J by 4 bases, 7 bases remained unmatched. The CDR3, as DNA: TGTGCCAGCAAGGGACAGGGGGCTGGGAGCACTGAAGCTTTCTTT. It yields the protein CASKGQGAGSTEAFF.

CDR3 DNA: TGCGCCAGCAGCTTGATCGTAGCGGGAGCCACCGGGGAGCTGTTTTTT. Its protein product is CASSLIVAGATGELFF. V and J are TRBV5-1 and TRBJ2-2, with TRBD2 identical over 9 bases. Germline V gives CDR1 SGHRS, CDR2 YFSETQ. V shed 1 base and J 4 bases; nucleotides not matched to a gene: 5. CDR3 length equals 16 residues.